The rows below give T cell receptor beta chains drawn from one sample of a study of cytomegalovirus exposure and HLA in healthy donors. Method: immunoSEQ multiplex PCR; TCRdb's copy keeps in-frame clones and lacks some. The sample records some 150,000 clones, 82% being singletons. The sequencing input was PBMCs. The receptors originated from a male donor in good health and CMV-seronegative. Each CDR3 is given with its conserved first and last residue. A D gene is named only where the DNA matches it firmly. Size tells how often a clone was seen (once, few, many) or the class of an expanded clone, and some rows leave it out.

V gene: TRBV6-6; D gene: .; clone size: .; J gene: TRBJ2-7; CDR3 protein: CASSPRWEQYF; CDR3 DNA: TGTGCCAGCAGCCCCCGGTGGGAGCAGTACTTC
V gene: TRBV6-6; D gene: TRBD1; clone size: once; J gene: TRBJ1-1; CDR3 protein: CASSPVSVGQGAFF; CDR3 DNA: TGTGCCAGCAGTCCCGTAAGCGTAGGACAGGGAGCTTTCTTT
V gene: TRBV10-3; D gene: .; clone size: .; J gene: TRBJ2-2; CDR3 protein: CAISESGDSNTGELFF; CDR3 DNA: TGTGCCATCAGTGAGTCGGGGGACTCGAACACCGGGGAGCTGTTTTTT
V gene: TRBV9; D gene: TRBD2; clone size: .; J gene: TRBJ2-5; CDR3 protein: CASSVNPATSLGETQYF; CDR3 DNA: TGTGCCAGCAGCGTAAATCCAGCGACTAGCCTAGGGGAGACCCAGTACTTC
V gene: TRBV5-1; D gene: .; clone size: .; J gene: TRBJ1-3; CDR3 protein: CASSLASRAPTGNTIYF; CDR3 DNA: TGCGCCAGCAGCTTGGCCTCGAGGGCCCCAACTGGAAACACCATATATTTT
V gene: TRBV11-2; D gene: .; clone size: .; J gene: TRBJ2-6; CDR3 protein: CASSKTSFNSGANVLTF; CDR3 DNA: TGTGCCAGCAGCAAAACAAGTTTCAACTCTGGGGCCAACGTCCTGACTTTC
V gene: TRBV7-2; D gene: TRBD2; clone size: .; J gene: TRBJ2-1; CDR3 protein: CASSLTSGRLNEQFF; CDR3 DNA: TGTGCCAGCAGCCTCACTAGCGGGAGACTCAATGAGCAGTTCTTC
V gene: TRBV27; D gene: TRBD1; clone size: .; J gene: TRBJ1-4; CDR3 protein: CASGTRQGVPLLFF; CDR3 DNA: TGTGCCAGCGGGACTCGACAGGGGGTGCCACTACTGTTTTTT
V gene: TRBV6-1; D gene: TRBD1; clone size: .; J gene: TRBJ2-3; CDR3 protein: CASSKDRGYADTQYF; CDR3 DNA: TGTGCCAGCAGTAAAGACAGGGGCTACGCAGATACGCAGTATTTT
V gene: TRBV6-5; D gene: .; clone size: .; J gene: TRBJ1-2; CDR3 protein: CASSLLAGRNYGYTF; CDR3 DNA: TGTGCCAGCAGTCTTTTGGCAGGGAGGAACTATGGCTACACCTTC
V gene: TRBV5-4; D gene: TRBD2; clone size: .; J gene: TRBJ2-3; CDR3 protein: CASSLRGLAGSTDTQYF; CDR3 DNA: TGTGCCAGCAGCTTGAGGGGCCTAGCGGGGAGCACAGATACGCAGTATTTT
V gene: TRBV7-9; D gene: TRBD2; clone size: .; J gene: TRBJ2-3; CDR3 protein: CASSSRLADSTDTQYF; CDR3 DNA: TGTGCCAGCAGCTCTAGACTAGCGGATAGCACAGATACGCAGTATTTT
V gene: TRBV19; D gene: .; clone size: .; J gene: TRBJ2-3; CDR3 protein: CASSTWEESTDTQYF; CDR3 DNA: TGTGCCAGTAGTACATGGGAGGAGAGCACAGATACGCAGTATTTT
V gene: TRBV6-5; D gene: TRBD2; clone size: .; J gene: TRBJ2-7; CDR3 protein: CASSYSELAVSYEQYF; CDR3 DNA: TGTGCCAGCAGTTACTCCGAACTAGCGGTCTCCTACGAGCAGTACTTC
V gene: TRBV30; D gene: TRBD1; clone size: .; J gene: TRBJ1-4; CDR3 protein: CAWSVHVGGVLGSNEKLFF; CDR3 DNA: TGTGCCTGGAGTGTACATGTAGGGGGCGTACTTGGTTCTAATGAAAAACTGTTTTTT
V gene: TRBV11-2; D gene: .; clone size: .; J gene: TRBJ1-5; CDR3 protein: CASSLDLGRSQPQHF; CDR3 DNA: TGTGCCAGCAGCTTAGACCTGGGGAGGAGTCAGCCCCAGCATTTT
V gene: TRBV4-1; D gene: .; clone size: .; J gene: TRBJ1-5; CDR3 protein: CASSRQGNQPQHF; CDR3 DNA: TGCGCCAGCAGCCGGCAGGGGAATCAGCCCCAGCATTTT
V gene: TRBV28; D gene: TRBD1; clone size: .; J gene: TRBJ2-5; CDR3 protein: CASSGQGMETQYF; CDR3 DNA: TGTGCCAGCAGTGGACAGGGTATGGAGACCCAGTACTTC
V gene: TRBV7-2; D gene: TRBD2; clone size: .; J gene: TRBJ2-7; CDR3 protein: CASRGGLAGSYEQYF; CDR3 DNA: TGTGCCAGCCGGGGAGGTCTAGCGGGCTCCTACGAGCAGTACTTC
V gene: TRBV4-1; D gene: TRBD1; clone size: .; J gene: TRBJ2-5; CDR3 protein: CASSQVLTGTGTGEQYF; CDR3 DNA: TGCGCCAGCAGCCAAGTTTTGACCGGGACAGGGACTGGGGAGCAGTACTTC
V gene: TRBV6-4; D gene: TRBD1; clone size: .; J gene: TRBJ2-7; CDR3 protein: CASSERQGAYEQYF; CDR3 DNA: TGTGCCAGCAGTGAACGACAGGGTGCCTACGAGCAGTACTTC
V gene: TRBV5-1; D gene: TRBD1; clone size: once; J gene: TRBJ2-7; CDR3 protein: CASSLGTGIFEQYF; CDR3 DNA: TGCGCCAGCAGCTTGGGGACAGGGATTTTCGAGCAGTACTTC
V gene: TRBV7-9; D gene: .; clone size: .; J gene: TRBJ1-2; CDR3 protein: CASSVAGGEGGYTF; CDR3 DNA: TGTGCCAGCAGCGTTGCCGGGGGTGAAGGTGGCTACACCTTC
V gene: TRBV10-3; D gene: .; clone size: .; J gene: TRBJ2-2; CDR3 protein: CAISATSQQAGELFF; CDR3 DNA: TGTGCCATCAGTGCTACCTCCCAGCAGGCCGGGGAGCTGTTTTTT
V gene: TRBV6-5; D gene: TRBD2; clone size: .; J gene: TRBJ2-1; CDR3 protein: CASRRLAVYNEQFF; CDR3 DNA: TGTGCCAGCCGGAGACTAGCGGTCTACAATGAGCAGTTCTTC
V gene: TRBV10-3; D gene: TRBD1; clone size: once; J gene: TRBJ2-1; CDR3 protein: CAISESGTGYNEQFF; CDR3 DNA: TGTGCCATCAGTGAATCGGGGACAGGCTACAATGAGCAGTTCTTC
V gene: TRBV27; D gene: TRBD2; clone size: few; J gene: TRBJ2-7; CDR3 protein: CASAGGLSYEQYF; CDR3 DNA: TGTGCCAGCGCGGGGGGCCTATCCTACGAGCAGTACTTC
V gene: TRBV6-5; D gene: .; clone size: once; J gene: TRBJ1-2; CDR3 protein: CASSLRGLNGYTF; CDR3 DNA: TGTGCCAGCAGTCTCAGGGGATTAAACGGCTACACCTTC
V gene: TRBV6-5; D gene: .; clone size: .; J gene: TRBJ2-2; CDR3 protein: CASRATGELFF; CDR3 DNA: TGTGCCAGCAGGGCCACCGGGGAGCTGTTTTTT
V gene: TRBV7-6; D gene: TRBD1; clone size: few; J gene: TRBJ1-2; CDR3 protein: CASSLGNDRGRDGYTF; CDR3 DNA: TGTGCCAGCAGCTTAGGAAACGACAGGGGGAGGGATGGCTACACCTTC
V gene: TRBV6-6; D gene: .; clone size: once; J gene: TRBJ1-5; CDR3 protein: CASSYVGNQPQHF; CDR3 DNA: TGTGCCAGCAGTTACGTCGGCAATCAGCCCCAGCATTTT
V gene: TRBV7-6; D gene: TRBD1; clone size: .; J gene: TRBJ1-3; CDR3 protein: CASSPTGQAGNTIYF; CDR3 DNA: TGTGCCAGCAGCCCGACAGGGCAGGCTGGAAACACCATATATTTT
V gene: TRBV19; D gene: TRBD1; clone size: .; J gene: TRBJ1-2; CDR3 protein: CATSDRGHTNYGYTF; CDR3 DNA: TGTGCCACCTCGGACAGGGGGCATACTAACTATGGCTACACCTTC
V gene: TRBV25-1; D gene: .; clone size: .; J gene: TRBJ1-3; CDR3 protein: CANSEERSGNTIYF; CDR3 DNA: TGTGCCAACAGTGAAGAGAGGTCTGGAAACACCATATATTTT
V gene: TRBV27; D gene: .; clone size: few; J gene: TRBJ2-4; CDR3 protein: CASSKTGFKNIQYF; CDR3 DNA: TGTGCCAGCAGTAAAACAGGGTTCAAAAACATTCAGTACTTC
V gene: TRBV2; D gene: TRBD1; clone size: .; J gene: TRBJ2-5; CDR3 protein: CASSRDRNQETQYF; CDR3 DNA: TGTGCCAGCAGTCGGGACAGAAACCAAGAGACCCAGTACTTC
V gene: TRBV29-1; D gene: .; clone size: few; J gene: TRBJ1-2; CDR3 protein: CSVSDSDGYTF; CDR3 DNA: TGCAGCGTTTCCGACAGCGATGGCTACACCTTC
V gene: TRBV18; D gene: .; clone size: .; J gene: TRBJ2-1; CDR3 protein: CASSPVLGASSYNEQFF; CDR3 DNA: TGTGCCAGCTCACCTGTGTTGGGGGCGAGCTCCTACAATGAGCAGTTCTTC
V gene: TRBV6-4; D gene: .; clone size: once; J gene: TRBJ2-2; CDR3 protein: CASSDLGSGTGELFF; CDR3 DNA: TGTGCCAGCAGTGACCTCGGTAGCGGCACCGGGGAGCTGTTTTTT
V gene: TRBV5-4; D gene: TRBD1; clone size: .; J gene: TRBJ1-5; CDR3 protein: CATQKGGTVVNQPQHF; CDR3 DNA: TGTGCCACCCAAAAAGGCGGGACAGTTGTTAATCAGCCCCAGCATTTT
V gene: TRBV27; D gene: TRBD1; clone size: .; J gene: TRBJ2-1; CDR3 protein: CASNTTGGDEQFF; CDR3 DNA: TGTGCCAGCAACACGACAGGGGGCGATGAGCAGTTCTTC
V gene: TRBV19; D gene: TRBD1; clone size: .; J gene: TRBJ1-6; CDR3 protein: CANPGWGTGICSYNSPLHF; CDR3 DNA: TGTGCCAACCCGGGGTGGGGGACAGGGATCTGCTCCTATAATTCACCCCTCCACTTT
V gene: TRBV6-5; D gene: .; clone size: .; J gene: TRBJ1-2; CDR3 protein: CASRAYGYTF; CDR3 DNA: TGTGCCAGCAGAGCCTATGGCTACACCTTC
V gene: TRBV27; D gene: TRBD1; clone size: .; J gene: TRBJ2-5; CDR3 protein: CASRGRDRETQYF; CDR3 DNA: TGTGCCAGCAGGGGCCGGGACAGAGAGACCCAGTACTTC
V gene: TRBV7-8; D gene: TRBD2; clone size: .; J gene: TRBJ2-1; CDR3 protein: CASSWELSGGMNEQFF; CDR3 DNA: TGTGCCAGCAGCTGGGAATTGAGCGGGGGGATGAATGAGCAGTTCTTC
V gene: TRBV5-5; D gene: .; clone size: .; J gene: TRBJ1-4; CDR3 protein: CASSLAGVNEKLFF; CDR3 DNA: TGTGCCAGCAGCTTGGCAGGGGTTAATGAAAAACTGTTTTTT
V gene: TRBV5-4; D gene: TRBD1; clone size: few; J gene: TRBJ1-4; CDR3 protein: CASSNRDSINEKLFF; CDR3 DNA: TGTGCCAGCAGCAACCGGGACAGTATTAATGAAAAGCTGTTTTTT
V gene: TRBV18; D gene: TRBD2; clone size: .; J gene: TRBJ2-1; CDR3 protein: CASSPSGSGEQFF; CDR3 DNA: TGTGCCAGCTCACCTAGCGGGAGTGGTGAGCAGTTCTTC
V gene: TRBV7-9; D gene: .; clone size: .; J gene: TRBJ1-2; CDR3 protein: CASSLGLGRNYGYTF; CDR3 DNA: TGTGCCAGCAGCTTAGGTTTAGGGAGGAACTATGGCTACACCTTC
V gene: TRBV5-1; D gene: TRBD1; clone size: .; J gene: TRBJ2-6; CDR3 protein: CASSGQGHTGANVLTF; CDR3 DNA: TGCGCCAGCAGCGGACAGGGGCACACTGGGGCCAACGTCCTGACTTTC
V gene: TRBV7-8; D gene: .; clone size: .; J gene: TRBJ2-7; CDR3 protein: CASTPKRRGQPTRWYEQYF; CDR3 DNA: TGTGCCAGCACCCCAAAGAGGCGGGGACAGCCAACACGGTGGTACGAGCAGTACTTC
V gene: TRBV2; D gene: .; clone size: few; J gene: TRBJ2-7; CDR3 protein: CAGQRSSYEQYF; CDR3 DNA: TGTGCCGGACAGAGGTCCTCCTACGAGCAGTACTTC
V gene: TRBV7-2; D gene: TRBD2; clone size: .; J gene: TRBJ2-1; CDR3 protein: CASSLTSGSSNEQFF; CDR3 DNA: TGTGCCAGCAGCCTAACTAGCGGGAGTTCCAATGAGCAGTTCTTC
V gene: TRBV5-8; D gene: TRBD2; clone size: .; J gene: TRBJ2-3; CDR3 protein: CASSSGLAAITDTQYF; CDR3 DNA: TGTGCCAGCAGCTCTGGACTAGCGGCGATCACAGATACGCAGTATTTT
V gene: TRBV6-1; D gene: TRBD1; clone size: .; J gene: TRBJ2-7; CDR3 protein: CASSVPTGAPYEQYF; CDR3 DNA: TGTGCCAGCAGTGTGCCAACAGGGGCCCCCTACGAGCAGTACTTC
V gene: TRBV9; D gene: TRBD2; clone size: .; J gene: TRBJ2-5; CDR3 protein: CASSVVGLADQETQYF; CDR3 DNA: TGTGCCAGCAGCGTAGTGGGACTAGCGGACCAAGAGACCCAGTACTTC
V gene: TRBV19; D gene: .; clone size: .; J gene: TRBJ2-1; CDR3 protein: CASSYPNEQFF; CDR3 DNA: TGTGCCAGTAGTTATCCTAATGAGCAGTTCTTC